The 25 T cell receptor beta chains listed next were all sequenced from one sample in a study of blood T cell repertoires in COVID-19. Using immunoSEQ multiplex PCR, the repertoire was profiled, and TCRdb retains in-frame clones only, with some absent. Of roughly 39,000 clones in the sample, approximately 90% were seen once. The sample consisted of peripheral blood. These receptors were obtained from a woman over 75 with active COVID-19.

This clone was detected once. The CDR3 loop is CASSVHRATNTEAFF. In DNA, the CDR3 is TGCGCCAGCAGTGTCCACAGAGCCACGAACACTGAAGCTTTCTTT. The J gene is TRBJ1-1, the V gene TRBV10-1; D remains unclear. Germline V CDR1 and CDR2: WNHNN, SYGVQD (reference sequence). The CDR3 runs 15 residues. The V and J ends lost 4 bases and 1 base respectively, with 13 bases between them.

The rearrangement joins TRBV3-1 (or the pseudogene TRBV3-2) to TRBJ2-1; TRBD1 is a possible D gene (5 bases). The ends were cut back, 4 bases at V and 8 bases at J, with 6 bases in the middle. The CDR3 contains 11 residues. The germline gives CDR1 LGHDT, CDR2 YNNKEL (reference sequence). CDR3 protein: CASSRGYEQFF. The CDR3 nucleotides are TGTGCCAGCAGCCGGGGCTATGAGCAGTTCTTC.

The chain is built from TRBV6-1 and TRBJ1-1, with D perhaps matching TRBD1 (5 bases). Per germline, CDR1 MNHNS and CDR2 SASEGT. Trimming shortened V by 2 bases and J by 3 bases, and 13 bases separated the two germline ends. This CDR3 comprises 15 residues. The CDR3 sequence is CASSELGQGYTEAFF. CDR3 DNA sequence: TGTGCCAGCAGTGAATTAGGCCAGGGCTACACTGAAGCTTTCTTT.

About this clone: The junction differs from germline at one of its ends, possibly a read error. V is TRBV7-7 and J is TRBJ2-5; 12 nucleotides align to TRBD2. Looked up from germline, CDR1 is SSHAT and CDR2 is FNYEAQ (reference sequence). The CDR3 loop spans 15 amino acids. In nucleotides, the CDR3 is TGTGCTAGCAGCTCCGGACTAGCGGGGTCGGAGACCCAGTACTTC. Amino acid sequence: CASSSGLAGSETQYF.

CDR3 sequence (DNA): TGTGCCAGCAGTTGGGAGGCGGGAAACTATGGCTACACCTTC. This encodes CASSWEAGNYGYTF. This chain joins TRBV6-5 and TRBJ1-2, with unresolved D. V was cut by 4 bases and J by 2 bases, with 11 bases left in between. In germline, CDR1 is MNHEY, CDR2 SVGAGI. The CDR3 loop spans 14 amino acids.

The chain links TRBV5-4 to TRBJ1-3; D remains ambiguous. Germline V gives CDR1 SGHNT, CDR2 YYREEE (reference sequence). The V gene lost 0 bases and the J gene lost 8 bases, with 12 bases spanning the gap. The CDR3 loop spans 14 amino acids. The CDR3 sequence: CASSLGPGGDTIYF. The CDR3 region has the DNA TGTGCCAGCAGCTTGGGGCCCGGCGGTGACACCATATATTTT. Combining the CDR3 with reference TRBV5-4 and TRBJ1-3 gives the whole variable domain ETGVTQSPTHLIKTRGQQVTLRCSSQSGHNTVSWYQQALGQGPQFIFQYYREEENGRGNFPPRFSGLQFPNYSSELNVNALELDDSALYLCASSLGPGGDTIYFGEGSWLTVV.

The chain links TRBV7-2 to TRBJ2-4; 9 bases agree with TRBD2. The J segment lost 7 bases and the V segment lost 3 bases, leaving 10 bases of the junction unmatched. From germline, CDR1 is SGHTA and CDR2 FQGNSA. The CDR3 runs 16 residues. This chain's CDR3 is CASSFLAGAGVNIQYF. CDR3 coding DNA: TGTGCCAGCAGCTTTTTAGCGGGGGCCGGGGTGAACATTCAGTACTTC.

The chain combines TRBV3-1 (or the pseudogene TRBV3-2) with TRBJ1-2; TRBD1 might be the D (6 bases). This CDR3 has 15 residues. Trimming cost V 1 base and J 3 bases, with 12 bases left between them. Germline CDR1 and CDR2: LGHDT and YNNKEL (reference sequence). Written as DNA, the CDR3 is TGTGCCAGCAGCCAAGGTCCAGGGGCCGACTATGGCTACACCTTC. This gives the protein CASSQGPGADYGYTF.

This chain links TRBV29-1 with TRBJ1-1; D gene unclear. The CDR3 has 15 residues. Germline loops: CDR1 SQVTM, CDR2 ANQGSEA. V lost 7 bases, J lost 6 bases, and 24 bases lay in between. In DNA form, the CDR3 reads TGCAGCGCCCACGACGTGGGAGGGTCGTGGTCTGAAGCTTTCTTT. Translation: CSAHDVGGSWSEAFF.

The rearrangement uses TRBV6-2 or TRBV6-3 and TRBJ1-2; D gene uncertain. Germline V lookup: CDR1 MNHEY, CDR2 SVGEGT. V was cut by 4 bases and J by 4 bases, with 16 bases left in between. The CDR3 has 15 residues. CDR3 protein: CASSSRSSSGYGYTF. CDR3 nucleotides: TGTGCCAGCAGTTCGCGGTCATCCTCGGGCTATGGCTACACCTTC.

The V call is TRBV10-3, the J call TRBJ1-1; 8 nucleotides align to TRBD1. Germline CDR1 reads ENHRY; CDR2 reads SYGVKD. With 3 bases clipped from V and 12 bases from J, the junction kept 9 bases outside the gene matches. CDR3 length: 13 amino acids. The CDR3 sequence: CAISDGDRWMTFF. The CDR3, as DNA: TGTGCCATCAGTGACGGGGACAGGTGGATGACTTTCTTT.

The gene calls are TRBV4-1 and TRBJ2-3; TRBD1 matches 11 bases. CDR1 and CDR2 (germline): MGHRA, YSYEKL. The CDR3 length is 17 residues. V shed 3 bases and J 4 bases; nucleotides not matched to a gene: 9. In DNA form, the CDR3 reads TGCGCCAGCAGCCACCTTCACACGGACAGGGGGCCAGATACGCAGTATTTT. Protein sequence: CASSHLHTDRGPDTQYF.

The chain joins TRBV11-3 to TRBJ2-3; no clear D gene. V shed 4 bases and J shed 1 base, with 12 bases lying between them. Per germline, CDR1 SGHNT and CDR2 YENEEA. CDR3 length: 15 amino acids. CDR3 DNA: TGTGCCAGCAGCTCCCCCAAGAGGTGCACAGATACGCAGTATTTT. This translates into CASSSPKRCTDTQYF.

The CDR3 nucleotides read TGTGCCAGCAGCCAAGATTCGAGTTATAGCAATCAGCCCCAGCATTTT. Its translation is CASSQDSSYSNQPQHF. The V call is TRBV3-1 (or the pseudogene TRBV3-2), the J call TRBJ1-5; no clear D. The germline V gene encodes CDR1 LGHDT and CDR2 YNNKEL (reference sequence). The CDR3 covers 16 residues. The V end lost 0 bases, the J end lost 0 bases, and 9 bases lay between the germline ends.

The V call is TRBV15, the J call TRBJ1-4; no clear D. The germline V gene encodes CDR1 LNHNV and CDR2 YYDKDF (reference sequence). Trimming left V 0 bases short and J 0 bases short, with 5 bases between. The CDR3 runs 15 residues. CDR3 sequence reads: CATSRDTATNEKLFF. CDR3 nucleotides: TGTGCCACCAGCAGAGATACGGCAACTAATGAAAAACTGTTTTTT.

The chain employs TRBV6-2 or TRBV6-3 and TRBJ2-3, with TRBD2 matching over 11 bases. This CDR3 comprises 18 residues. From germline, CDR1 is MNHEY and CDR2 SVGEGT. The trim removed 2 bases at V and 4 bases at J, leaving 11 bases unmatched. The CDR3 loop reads CASSYALRLAGTPDTQYF. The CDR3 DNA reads TGTGCCAGCAGTTACGCGTTACGACTAGCGGGGACCCCAGATACGCAGTATTTT.

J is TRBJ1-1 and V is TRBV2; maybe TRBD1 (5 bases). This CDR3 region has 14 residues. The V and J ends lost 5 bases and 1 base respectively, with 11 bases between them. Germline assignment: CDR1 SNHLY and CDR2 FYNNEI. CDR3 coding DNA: TGTGCCAGCAGTACCTCTAGGGGGAACACTGAAGCTTTCTTT. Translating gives CASSTSRGNTEAFF.

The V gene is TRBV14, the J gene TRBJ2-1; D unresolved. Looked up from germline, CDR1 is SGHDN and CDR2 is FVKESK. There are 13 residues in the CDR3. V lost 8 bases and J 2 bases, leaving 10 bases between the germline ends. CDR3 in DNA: TGTGCCAGCGGAGCCGTAGCCTACAATGAGCAGTTCTTC. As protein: CASGAVAYNEQFF.

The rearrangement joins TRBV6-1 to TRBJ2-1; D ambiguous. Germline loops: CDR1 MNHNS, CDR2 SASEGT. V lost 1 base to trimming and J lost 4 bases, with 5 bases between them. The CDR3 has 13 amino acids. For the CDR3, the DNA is TGTGCCAGCAGTGAAGGTCATTACAATGAGCAGTTCTTC. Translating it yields CASSEGHYNEQFF.

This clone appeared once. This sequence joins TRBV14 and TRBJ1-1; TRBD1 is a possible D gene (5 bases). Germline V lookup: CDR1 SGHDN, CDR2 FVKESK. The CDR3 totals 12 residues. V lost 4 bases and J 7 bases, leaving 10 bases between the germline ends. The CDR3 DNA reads TGTGCCAGCAGCCTAGCAGGGTATGAAGCTTTCTTT. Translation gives CASSLAGYEAFF.

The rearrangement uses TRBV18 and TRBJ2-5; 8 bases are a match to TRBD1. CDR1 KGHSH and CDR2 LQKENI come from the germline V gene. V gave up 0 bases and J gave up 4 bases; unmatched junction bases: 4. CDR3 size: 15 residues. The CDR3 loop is CASSPPQGARETQYF. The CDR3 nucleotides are TGTGCCAGCTCACCACCGCAGGGGGCACGAGAGACCCAGTACTTC.

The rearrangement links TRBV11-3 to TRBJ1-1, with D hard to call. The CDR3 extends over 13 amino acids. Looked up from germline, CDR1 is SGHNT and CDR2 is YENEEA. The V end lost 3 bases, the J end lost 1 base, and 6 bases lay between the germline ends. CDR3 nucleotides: TGTGCCAGCAGCTTCGGCGGGAACACTGAAGCTTTCTTT. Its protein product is CASSFGGNTEAFF.

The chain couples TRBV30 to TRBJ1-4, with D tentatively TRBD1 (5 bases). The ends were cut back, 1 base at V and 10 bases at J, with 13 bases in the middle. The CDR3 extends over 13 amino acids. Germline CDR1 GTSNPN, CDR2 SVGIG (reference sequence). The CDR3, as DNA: TGTGCCTGGAGTGGGGCTCAGGGAGGAAAACTGTTTTTT. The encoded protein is CAWSGAQGGKLFF.

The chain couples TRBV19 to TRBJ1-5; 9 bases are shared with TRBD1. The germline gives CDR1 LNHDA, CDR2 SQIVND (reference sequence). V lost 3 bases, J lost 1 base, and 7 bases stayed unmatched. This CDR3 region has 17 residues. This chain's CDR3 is CASSMGQGFLSNQPQHF. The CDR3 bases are TGTGCCAGTAGTATGGGACAGGGCTTTCTAAGCAATCAGCCCCAGCATTTT.

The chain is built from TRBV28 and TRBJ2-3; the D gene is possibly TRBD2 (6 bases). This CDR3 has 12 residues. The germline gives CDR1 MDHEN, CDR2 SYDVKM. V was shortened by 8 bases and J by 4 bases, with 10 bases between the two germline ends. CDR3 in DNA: TGTGCCAGCTATGCGGGGTCAGATACGCAGTATTTT. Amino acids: CASYAGSDTQYF.